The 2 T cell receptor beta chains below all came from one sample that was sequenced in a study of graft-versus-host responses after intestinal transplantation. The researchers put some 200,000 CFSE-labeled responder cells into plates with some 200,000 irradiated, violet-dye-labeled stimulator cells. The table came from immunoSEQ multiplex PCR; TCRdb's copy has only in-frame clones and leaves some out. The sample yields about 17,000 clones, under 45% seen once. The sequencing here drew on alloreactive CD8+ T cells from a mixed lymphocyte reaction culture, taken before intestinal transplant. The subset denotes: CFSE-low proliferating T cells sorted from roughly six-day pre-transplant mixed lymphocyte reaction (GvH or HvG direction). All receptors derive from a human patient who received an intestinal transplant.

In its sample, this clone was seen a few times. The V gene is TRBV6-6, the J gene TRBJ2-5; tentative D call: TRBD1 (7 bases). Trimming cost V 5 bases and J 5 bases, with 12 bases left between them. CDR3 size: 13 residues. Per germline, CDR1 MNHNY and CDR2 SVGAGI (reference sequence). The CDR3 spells CASSPGGRETQYF. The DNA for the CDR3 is TGTGCCAGCAGTCCAGGGGGGAGGGAGACCCAGTACTTC.

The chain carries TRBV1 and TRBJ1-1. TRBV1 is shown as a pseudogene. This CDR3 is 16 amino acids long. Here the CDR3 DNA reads TGCACCAGCAGCCAAGCTCGGGGGGACAGACGGCTTGGAGCTTTCTTT. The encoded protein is CTSSQARGDRRLGAFF.